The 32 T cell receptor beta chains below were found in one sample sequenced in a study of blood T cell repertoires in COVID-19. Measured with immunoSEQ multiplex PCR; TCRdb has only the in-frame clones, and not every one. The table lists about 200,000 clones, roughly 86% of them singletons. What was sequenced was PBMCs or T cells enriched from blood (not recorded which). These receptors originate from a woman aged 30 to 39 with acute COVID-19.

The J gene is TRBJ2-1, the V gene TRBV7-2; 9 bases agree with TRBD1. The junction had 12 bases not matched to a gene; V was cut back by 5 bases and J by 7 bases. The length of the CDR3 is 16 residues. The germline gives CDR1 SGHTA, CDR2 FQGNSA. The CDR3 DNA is TGTGCCAGCAGCGCCTCCGGGACAGGGCTGGGTAATGAGCAGTTCTTC. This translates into CASSASGTGLGNEQFF.

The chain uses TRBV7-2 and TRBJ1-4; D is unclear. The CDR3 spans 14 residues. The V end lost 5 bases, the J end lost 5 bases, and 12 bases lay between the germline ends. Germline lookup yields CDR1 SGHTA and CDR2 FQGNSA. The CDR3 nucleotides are TGTGCCAGCAGCCCCCGTTTCGGGAATGAAAAACTGTTTTTT. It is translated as CASSPRFGNEKLFF.

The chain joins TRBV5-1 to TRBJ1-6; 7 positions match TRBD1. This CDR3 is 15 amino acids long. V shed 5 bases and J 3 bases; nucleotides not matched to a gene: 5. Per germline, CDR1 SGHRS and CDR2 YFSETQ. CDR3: CASRARGVYNSPLHF. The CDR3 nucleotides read TGCGCCAGCAGAGCCAGGGGGGTCTATAATTCACCCCTCCACTTT.

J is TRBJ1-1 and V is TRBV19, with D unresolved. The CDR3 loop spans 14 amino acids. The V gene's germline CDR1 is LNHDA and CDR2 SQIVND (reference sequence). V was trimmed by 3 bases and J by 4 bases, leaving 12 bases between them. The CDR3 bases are TGTGCCAGTAGTATTTTCACAGTAAGCACTGAAGCTTTCTTT. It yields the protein CASSIFTVSTEAFF.

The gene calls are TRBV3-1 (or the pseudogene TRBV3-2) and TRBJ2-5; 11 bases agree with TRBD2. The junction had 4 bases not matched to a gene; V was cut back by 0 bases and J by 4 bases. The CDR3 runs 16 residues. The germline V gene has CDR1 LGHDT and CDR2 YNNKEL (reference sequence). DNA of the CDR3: TGTGCCAGCAGCCAAGAGACTAGCGGGGTACGAGAGACCCAGTACTTC. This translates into CASSQETSGVRETQYF.

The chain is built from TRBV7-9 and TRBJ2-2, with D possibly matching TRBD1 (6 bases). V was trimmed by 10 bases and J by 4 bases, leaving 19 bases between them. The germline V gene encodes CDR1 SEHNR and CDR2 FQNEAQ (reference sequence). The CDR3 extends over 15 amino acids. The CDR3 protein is CATPPGDRSTGELFF. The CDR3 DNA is TGTGCCACCCCCCCAGGGGACCGGAGCACCGGGGAGCTGTTTTTT.

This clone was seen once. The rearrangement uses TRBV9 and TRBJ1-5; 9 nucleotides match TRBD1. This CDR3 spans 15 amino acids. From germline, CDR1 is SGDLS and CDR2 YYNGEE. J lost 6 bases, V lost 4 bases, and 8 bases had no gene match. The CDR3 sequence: CASSTGGQGFQPQHF. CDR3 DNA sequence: TGTGCCAGCAGCACTGGGGGACAGGGCTTTCAGCCCCAGCATTTT.

The CDR3 DNA sequence: TGTGCCAGCAGCCGCGCGCGGGCCTCCTACGAGCAGTACTTC. It specifies CASSRARASYEQYF. The rearrangement links TRBV3-1 (or the pseudogene TRBV3-2) to TRBJ2-7; D is possibly TRBD2 (5 bases). Germline CDR1 reads LGHDT; CDR2 reads YNNKEL (reference sequence). CDR3 length equals 14 residues. V dropped 4 bases and J dropped 0 bases, with 10 bases sitting between them.

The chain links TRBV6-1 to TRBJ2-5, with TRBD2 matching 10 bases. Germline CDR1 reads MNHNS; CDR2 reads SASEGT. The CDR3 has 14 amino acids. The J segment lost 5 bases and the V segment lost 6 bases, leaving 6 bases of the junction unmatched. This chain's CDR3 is CASRSTSGDETQYF. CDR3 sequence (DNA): TGTGCCAGCAGGAGTACTAGCGGGGATGAGACCCAGTACTTC.

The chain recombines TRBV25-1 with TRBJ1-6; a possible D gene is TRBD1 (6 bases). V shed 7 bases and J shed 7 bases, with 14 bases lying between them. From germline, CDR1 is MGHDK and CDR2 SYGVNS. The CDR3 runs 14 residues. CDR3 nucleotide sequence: TGTGCCAGCACCTCGGGACAAGGGAATTCACCCCTCCACTTT. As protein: CASTSGQGNSPLHF. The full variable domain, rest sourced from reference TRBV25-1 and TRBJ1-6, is EADIYQTPRYLVIGTGKKITLECSQTMGHDKMYWYQQDPGMELHLIHYSYGVNSTEKGDLSSESTVSRIRTEHFPLTLESARPSHTSQYLCASTSGQGNSPLHFGNGTRLTVT.

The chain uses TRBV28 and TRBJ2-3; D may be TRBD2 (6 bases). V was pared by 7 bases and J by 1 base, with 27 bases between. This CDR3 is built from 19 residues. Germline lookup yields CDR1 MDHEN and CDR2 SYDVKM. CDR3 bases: TGTGCCAGCACGGGCGGGGCCCCTGGGCCCCCCGAGCGCACAGATACGCAGTATTTT. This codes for CASTGGAPGPPERTDTQYF.

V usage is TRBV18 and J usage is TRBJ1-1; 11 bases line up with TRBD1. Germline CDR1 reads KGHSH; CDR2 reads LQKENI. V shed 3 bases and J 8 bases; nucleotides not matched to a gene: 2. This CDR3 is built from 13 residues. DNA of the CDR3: TGTGCCAGCTCACCGGGACAGGGGGAGGAAGCTTTCTTT. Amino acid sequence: CASSPGQGEEAFF.

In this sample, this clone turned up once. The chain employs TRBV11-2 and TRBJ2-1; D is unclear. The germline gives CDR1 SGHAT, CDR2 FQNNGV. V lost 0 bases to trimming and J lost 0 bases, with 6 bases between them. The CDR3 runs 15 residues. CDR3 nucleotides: TGTGCCAGCAGCTTAGACCCACTCTCCTACAATGAGCAGTTCTTC. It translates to CASSLDPLSYNEQFF.

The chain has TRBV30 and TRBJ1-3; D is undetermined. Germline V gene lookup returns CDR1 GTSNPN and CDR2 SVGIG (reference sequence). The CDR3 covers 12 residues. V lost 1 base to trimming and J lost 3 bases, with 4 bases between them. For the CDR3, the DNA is TGTGCCTGGAGTGGCGATGGAAACACCATATATTTT. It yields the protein CAWSGDGNTIYF.

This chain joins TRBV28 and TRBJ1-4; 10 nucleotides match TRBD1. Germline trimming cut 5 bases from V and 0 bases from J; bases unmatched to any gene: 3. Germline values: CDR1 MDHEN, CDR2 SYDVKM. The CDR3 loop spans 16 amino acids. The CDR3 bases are TGTGCCAGCAGTAGGGGGACAGGGGCAACTAATGAAAAACTGTTTTTT. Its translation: CASSRGTGATNEKLFF.

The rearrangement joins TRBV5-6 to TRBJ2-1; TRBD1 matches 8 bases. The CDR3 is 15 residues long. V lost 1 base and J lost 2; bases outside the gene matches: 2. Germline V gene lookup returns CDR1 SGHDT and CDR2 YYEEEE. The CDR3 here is CASSLPGGPYNEQFF. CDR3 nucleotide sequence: TGTGCCAGCAGCTTGCCAGGGGGCCCCTACAATGAGCAGTTCTTC. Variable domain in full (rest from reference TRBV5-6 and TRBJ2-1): DAGVTQSPTHLIKTRGQQVTLRCSPKSGHDTVSWYQQALGQGPQFIFQYYEEEERQRGNFPDRFSGHQFPNYSSELNVNALLLGDSALYLCASSLPGGPYNEQFFGPGTRLTVL.

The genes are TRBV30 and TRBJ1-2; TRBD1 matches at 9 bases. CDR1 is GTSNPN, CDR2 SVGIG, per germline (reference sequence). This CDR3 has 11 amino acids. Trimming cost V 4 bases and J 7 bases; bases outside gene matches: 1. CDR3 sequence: CAWTTGGGYTF. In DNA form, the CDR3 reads TGTGCCTGGACGACAGGGGGTGGCTACACCTTC. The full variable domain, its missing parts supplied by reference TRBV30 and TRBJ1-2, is SQTIHQWPATLVQPVGSPLSLECTVEGTSNPNLYWYRQAAGRGLQLLFYSVGIGQISSEVPQNLSASRPQDRQFILSSKKLLLSDSGFYLCAWTTGGGYTFGSGTRLTVV.

The CDR3 bases are TGTGCCAGCAGCTTGGGGGCGCTGAGGGCCGGAAACACCATATATTTT. This sequence encodes CASSLGALRAGNTIYF. The rearrangement joins TRBV5-6 to TRBJ1-3; D is uncertain. This CDR3 is built from 16 residues. V lost 0 bases and J lost 4, with 14 bases in between. CDR1 is SGHDT, CDR2 YYEEEE, per germline.

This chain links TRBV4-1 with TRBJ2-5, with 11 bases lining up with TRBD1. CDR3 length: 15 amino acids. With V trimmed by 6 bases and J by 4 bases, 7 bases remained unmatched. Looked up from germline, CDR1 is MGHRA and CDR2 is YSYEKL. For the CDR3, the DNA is TGCGCCAGCAGTCAACCGGGACAGGGGGGAGAGACCCAGTACTTC. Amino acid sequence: CASSQPGQGGETQYF.

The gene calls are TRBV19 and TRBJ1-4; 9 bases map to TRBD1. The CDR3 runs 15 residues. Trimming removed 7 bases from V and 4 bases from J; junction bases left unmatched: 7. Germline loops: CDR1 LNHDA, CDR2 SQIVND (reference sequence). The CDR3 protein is CASTTKGQGNEKLFF. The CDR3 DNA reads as TGTGCCAGTACCACTAAGGGACAGGGTAATGAAAAACTGTTTTTT.

The CDR3 DNA is TGTGCCAGCACGCGACAGACTAATGAAAAACTGTTTTTT. It codes for CASTRQTNEKLFF. The chain employs TRBV6-5 and TRBJ1-4, with D possibly matching TRBD1 (5 bases). The V gene lost 7 bases and the J gene lost 2 bases, with 8 bases spanning the gap. The length of the CDR3 is 13 residues. The germline V gene encodes CDR1 MNHEY and CDR2 SVGAGI.

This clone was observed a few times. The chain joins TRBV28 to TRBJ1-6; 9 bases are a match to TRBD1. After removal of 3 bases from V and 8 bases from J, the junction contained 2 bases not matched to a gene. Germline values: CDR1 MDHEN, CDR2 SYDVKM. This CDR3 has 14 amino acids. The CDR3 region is CASSFRQGDSPLHF. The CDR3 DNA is TGTGCCAGCAGTTTTCGACAGGGGGATTCACCCCTCCACTTT.

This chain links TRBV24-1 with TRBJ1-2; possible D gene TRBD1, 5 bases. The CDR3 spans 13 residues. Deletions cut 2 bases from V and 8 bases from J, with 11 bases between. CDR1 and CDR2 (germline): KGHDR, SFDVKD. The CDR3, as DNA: TGTGCCACCAGTGATTCCAGGGTACGCGGCTACACCTTC. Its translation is CATSDSRVRGYTF.

The CDR3 nucleotides read TGCGCCAGCAGCCAAGAAGAGACAGGGGCTTCACCCCTCCACTTT. This sequence encodes CASSQEETGASPLHF. V and J are TRBV4-1 and TRBJ1-6, with 8 bases identical to TRBD1. After removal of 0 bases from V and 9 bases from J, the junction contained 4 bases not matched to a gene. The CDR3 is 15 amino acids. Germline CDR1 reads MGHRA; CDR2 reads YSYEKL.

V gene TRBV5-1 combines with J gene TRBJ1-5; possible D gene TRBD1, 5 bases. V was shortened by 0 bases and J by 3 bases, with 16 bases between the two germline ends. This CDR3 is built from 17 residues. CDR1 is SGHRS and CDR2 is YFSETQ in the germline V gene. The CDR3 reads CASSLGAGPEFNQPQHF. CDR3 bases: TGCGCCAGCAGCTTGGGGGCAGGGCCGGAATTCAATCAGCCCCAGCATTTT.

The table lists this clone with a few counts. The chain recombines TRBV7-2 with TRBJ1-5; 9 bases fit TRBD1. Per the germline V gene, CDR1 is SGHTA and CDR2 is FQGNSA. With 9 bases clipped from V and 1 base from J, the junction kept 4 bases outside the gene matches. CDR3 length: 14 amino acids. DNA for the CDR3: TGTGCCAGTAAAGGACAGGGGAGCAATCAGCCCCAGCATTTT. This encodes CASKGQGSNQPQHF.

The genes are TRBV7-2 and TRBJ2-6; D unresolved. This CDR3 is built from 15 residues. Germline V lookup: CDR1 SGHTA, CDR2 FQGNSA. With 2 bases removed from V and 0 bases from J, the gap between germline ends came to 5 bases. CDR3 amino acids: CASSLQDSGANVLTF. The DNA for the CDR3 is TGTGCCAGCAGCTTACAGGACTCTGGGGCCAACGTCCTGACTTTC.

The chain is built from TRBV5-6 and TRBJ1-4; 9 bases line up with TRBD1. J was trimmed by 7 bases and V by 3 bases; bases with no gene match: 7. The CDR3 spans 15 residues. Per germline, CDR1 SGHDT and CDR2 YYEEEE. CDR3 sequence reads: CASSWWTGAREKLFF. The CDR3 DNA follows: TGTGCCAGCAGCTGGTGGACAGGGGCGCGTGAAAAACTGTTTTTT.

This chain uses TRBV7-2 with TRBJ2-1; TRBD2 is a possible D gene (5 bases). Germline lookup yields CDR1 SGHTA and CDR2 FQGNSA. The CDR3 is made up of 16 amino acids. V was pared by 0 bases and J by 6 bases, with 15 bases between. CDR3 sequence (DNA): TGTGCCAGCAGCTTAGCCCCTAGCCCGACCCTCAATGAGCAGTTCTTC. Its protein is CASSLAPSPTLNEQFF. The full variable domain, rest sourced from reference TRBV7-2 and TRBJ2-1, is GAGVSQSPSNKVTEKGKDVELRCDPISGHTALYWYRQSLGQGLEFLIYFQGNSAPDKSGLPSDRFSAERTGGSVSTLTIQRTQQEDSAVYLCASSLAPSPTLNEQFFGPGTRLTVL.

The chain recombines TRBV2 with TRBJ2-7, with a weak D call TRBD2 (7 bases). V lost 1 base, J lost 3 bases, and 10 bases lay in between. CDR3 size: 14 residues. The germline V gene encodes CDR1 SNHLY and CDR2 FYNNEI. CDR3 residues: CASSEGGGHYEQYF. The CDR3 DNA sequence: TGTGCCAGCAGTGAAGGGGGGGGGCACTACGAGCAGTACTTC.

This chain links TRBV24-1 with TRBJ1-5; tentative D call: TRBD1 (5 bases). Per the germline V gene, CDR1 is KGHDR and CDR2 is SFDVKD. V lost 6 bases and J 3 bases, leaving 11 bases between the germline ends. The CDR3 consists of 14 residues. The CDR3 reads CATSPAGSNQPQHF. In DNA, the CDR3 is TGTGCCACCAGTCCCGCAGGGTCCAATCAGCCCCAGCATTTT.

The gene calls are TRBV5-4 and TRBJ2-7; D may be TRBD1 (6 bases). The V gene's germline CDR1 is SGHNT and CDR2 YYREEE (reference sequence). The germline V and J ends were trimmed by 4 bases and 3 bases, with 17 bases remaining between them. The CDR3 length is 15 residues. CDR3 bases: TGTGCCAGCAGCCAGACGAGGGACAACTACTACGAGCAGTACTTC. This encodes CASSQTRDNYYEQYF.